This T cell receptor beta chain came from a study of shared clonotypes between healthy human individuals. Background on the study: In total, the donors were two women and a few men aged 18 to 49.

CD8 cells classed as naive were CD45RO-negative and positively selected for CCR7, excluding terminally differentiated effector memory CD45RA+ cells. Study-wide results and caveats: Deeper or shallower sequencing was expected to change how clonotypes are shared among donors. Compared with memory subsets, naive subsets generally had larger estimated richness.

Germline V lookup: CDR1 SGHDT, CDR2 YYEEEE. Trimming removed 3 bases from V and 2 bases from J, with 18 bases in between. The CDR3 is 16 amino acids. Of note for this clone: Its antigen is not known.

TCRdb's table, derived via immunoSEQ multiplex PCR, lists solely in-frame clones and lacks some. The top ten clones hold 1.5% to 2% of a sample with more than 2 million clones, 93% of them seen once. The sample comprised naive CD8+ T cells from PBMCs. This clonotype was obtained from a young man in good health. Some clones in this sample may be carry-over from other donors' samples. V and J are TRBV5-6 and TRBJ2-7; D gene uncertain. The CDR3 nucleotides read TGTGCCAGCAGCTCGGAAACCGGGTCCCAGACCTACGAGCAGTACTTC. Protein: CASSSETGSQTYEQYF. Using reference TRBV5-6 and TRBJ2-7 for the parts outside the CDR3, the full variable domain is DAGVTQSPTHLIKTRGQQVTLRCSPKSGHDTVSWYQQALGQGPQFIFQYYEEEERQRGNFPDRFSGHQFPNYSSELNVNALLLGDSALYLCASSSETGSQTYEQYFGPGTRLTVT.